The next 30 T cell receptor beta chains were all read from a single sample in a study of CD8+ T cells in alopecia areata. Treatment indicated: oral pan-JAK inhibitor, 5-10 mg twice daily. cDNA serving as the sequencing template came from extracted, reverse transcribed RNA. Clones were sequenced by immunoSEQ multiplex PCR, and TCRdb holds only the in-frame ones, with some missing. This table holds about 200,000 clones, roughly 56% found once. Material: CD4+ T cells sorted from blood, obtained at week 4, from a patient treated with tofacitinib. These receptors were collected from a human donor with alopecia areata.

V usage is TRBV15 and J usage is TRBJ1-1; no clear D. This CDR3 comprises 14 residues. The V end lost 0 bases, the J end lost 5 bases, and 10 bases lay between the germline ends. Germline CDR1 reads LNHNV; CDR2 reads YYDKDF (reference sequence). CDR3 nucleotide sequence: TGTGCCACCAGCAGAGATTTCATCAGTACTGAAGCTTTCTTT. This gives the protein CATSRDFISTEAFF.

CDR3 sequence: CASSRRPAKNIQYF. The CDR3, as DNA: TGTGCCAGCAGCCGGCGGCCGGCCAAAAACATTCAGTACTTC. The chain couples TRBV11-2 to TRBJ2-4; D gene unclear. The germline CDR1 and CDR2 sequences are SGHAT and FQNNGV. Trimming removed 5 bases at V and 1 base at J, with 9 bases between. There are 14 residues in the CDR3.

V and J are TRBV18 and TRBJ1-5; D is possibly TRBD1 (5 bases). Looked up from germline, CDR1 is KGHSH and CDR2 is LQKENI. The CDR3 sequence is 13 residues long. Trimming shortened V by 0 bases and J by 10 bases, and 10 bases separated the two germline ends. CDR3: CASSPPGDGPQHF. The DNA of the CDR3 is TGTGCCAGCTCACCACCGGGGGACGGACCCCAGCATTTT. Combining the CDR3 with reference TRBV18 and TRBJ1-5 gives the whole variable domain NAGVMQNPRHLVRRRGQEARLRCSPMKGHSHVYWYRQLPEEGLKFMVYLQKENIIDESGMPKERFSAEFPKEGPSILRIQQVVRGDSAAYFCASSPPGDGPQHFGDGTRLSIL.

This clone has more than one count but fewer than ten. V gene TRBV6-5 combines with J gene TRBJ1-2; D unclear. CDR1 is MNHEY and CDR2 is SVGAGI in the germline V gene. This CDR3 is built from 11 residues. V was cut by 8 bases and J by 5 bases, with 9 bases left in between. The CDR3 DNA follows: TGTGCCAGCGGATTTGGTTATGGCTACACCTTC. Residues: CASGFGYGYTF.

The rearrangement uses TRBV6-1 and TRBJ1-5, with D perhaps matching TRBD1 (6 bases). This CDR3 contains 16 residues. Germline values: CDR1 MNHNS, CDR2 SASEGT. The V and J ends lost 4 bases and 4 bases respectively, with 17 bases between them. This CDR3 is CASSGTGHGWNQPQHF. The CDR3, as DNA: TGTGCCAGCAGTGGAACAGGGCATGGATGGAATCAGCCCCAGCATTTT.

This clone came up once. The CDR3 is CSVSSGGRGNTIYF. CDR3 in DNA: TGCAGCGTCAGTTCAGGGGGCCGAGGAAACACCATATATTTT. The chain links TRBV29-1 to TRBJ1-3, with 8 bases matching TRBD1. V dropped 6 bases and J dropped 4; count of bases not matched to a gene: 8. This CDR3 is built from 14 residues. Germline lookup yields CDR1 SQVTM and CDR2 ANQGSEA.

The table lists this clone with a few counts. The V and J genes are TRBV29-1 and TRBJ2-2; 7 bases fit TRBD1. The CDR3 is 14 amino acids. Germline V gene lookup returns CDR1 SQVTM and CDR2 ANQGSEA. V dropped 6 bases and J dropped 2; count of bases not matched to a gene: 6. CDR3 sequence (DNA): TGCAGCGTAGGGACAGACAAAAACACCGGGGAGCTGTTTTTT. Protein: CSVGTDKNTGELFF.

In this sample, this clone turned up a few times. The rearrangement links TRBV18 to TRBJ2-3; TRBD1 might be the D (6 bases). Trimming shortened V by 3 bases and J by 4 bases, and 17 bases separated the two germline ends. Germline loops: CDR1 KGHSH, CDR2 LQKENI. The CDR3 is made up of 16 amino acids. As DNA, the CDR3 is TGTGCCAGCTCACCTTCATCAGGGGTGGGTGCAGATACGCAGTATTTT. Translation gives CASSPSSGVGADTQYF.

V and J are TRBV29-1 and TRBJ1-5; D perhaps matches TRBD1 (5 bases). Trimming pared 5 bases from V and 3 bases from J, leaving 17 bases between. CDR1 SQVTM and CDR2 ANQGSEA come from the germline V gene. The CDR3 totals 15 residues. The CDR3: CSVIPGRDYNQPQHF. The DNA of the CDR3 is TGCAGCGTTATCCCAGGCAGGGACTACAATCAGCCCCAGCATTTT.

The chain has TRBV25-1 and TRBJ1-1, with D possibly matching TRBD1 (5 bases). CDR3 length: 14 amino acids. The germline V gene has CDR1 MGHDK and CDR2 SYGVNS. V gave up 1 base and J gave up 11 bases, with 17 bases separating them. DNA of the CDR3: TGTGCCAGCAGTGAATCTGGCCGGGGCGTTGGGGCTTTCTTT. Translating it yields CASSESGRGVGAFF. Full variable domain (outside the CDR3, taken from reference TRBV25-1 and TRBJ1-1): EADIYQTPRYLVIGTGKKITLECSQTMGHDKMYWYQQDPGMELHLIHYSYGVNSTEKGDLSSESTVSRIRTEHFPLTLESARPSHTSQYLCASSESGRGVGAFFGQGTRLTVV.

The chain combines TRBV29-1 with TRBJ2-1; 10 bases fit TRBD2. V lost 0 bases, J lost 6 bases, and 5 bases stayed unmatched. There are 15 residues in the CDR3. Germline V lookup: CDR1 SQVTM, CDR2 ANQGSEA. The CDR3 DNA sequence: TGCAGCGTTGAAGATCGGCTAGCGGGGGTCAATGAGCAGTTCTTC. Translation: CSVEDRLAGVNEQFF.

This CDR3 is CASSEFWGNYGYTF. The CDR3 coding sequence is TGTGCCAGCAGTGAATTCTGGGGTAACTATGGCTACACCTTC. This rearrangement joins TRBV25-1 to TRBJ1-2; D not resolved. The germline V and J ends were trimmed by 1 base and 1 base, with 7 bases remaining between them. Germline V gene lookup returns CDR1 MGHDK and CDR2 SYGVNS. The CDR3 has 14 amino acids.

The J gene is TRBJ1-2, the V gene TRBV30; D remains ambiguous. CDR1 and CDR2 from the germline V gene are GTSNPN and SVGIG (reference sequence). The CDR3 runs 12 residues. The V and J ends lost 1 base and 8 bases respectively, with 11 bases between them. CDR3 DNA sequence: TGTGCCTGGAGTGAGAGGATTAGGGGCTACACCTTC. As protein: CAWSERIRGYTF. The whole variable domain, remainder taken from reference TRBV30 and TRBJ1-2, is SQTIHQWPATLVQPVGSPLSLECTVEGTSNPNLYWYRQAAGRGLQLLFYSVGIGQISSEVPQNLSASRPQDRQFILSSKKLLLSDSGFYLCAWSERIRGYTFGSGTRLTVV.

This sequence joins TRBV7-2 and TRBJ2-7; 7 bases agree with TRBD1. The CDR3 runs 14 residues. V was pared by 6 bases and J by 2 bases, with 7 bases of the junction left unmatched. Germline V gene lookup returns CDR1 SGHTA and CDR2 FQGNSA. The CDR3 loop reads CASRPNTGAYEQYF. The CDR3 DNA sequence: TGTGCCAGCAGACCCAATACAGGGGCCTACGAGCAGTACTTC.

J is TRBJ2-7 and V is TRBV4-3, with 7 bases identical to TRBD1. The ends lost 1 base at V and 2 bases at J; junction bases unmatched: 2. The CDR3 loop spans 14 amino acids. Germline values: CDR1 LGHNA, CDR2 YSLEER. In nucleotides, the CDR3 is TGCGCCAGCAGCCAAGTCACAGGGGCCTACGAGCAGTACTTC. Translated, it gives CASSQVTGAYEQYF.

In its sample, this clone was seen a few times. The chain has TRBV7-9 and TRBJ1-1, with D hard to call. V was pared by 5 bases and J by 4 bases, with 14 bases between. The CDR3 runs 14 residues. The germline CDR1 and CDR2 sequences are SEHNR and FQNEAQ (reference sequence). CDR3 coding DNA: TGTGCCAGCAGCCCCCCCATGCCCGGCACTGAAGCTTTCTTT. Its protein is CASSPPMPGTEAFF.

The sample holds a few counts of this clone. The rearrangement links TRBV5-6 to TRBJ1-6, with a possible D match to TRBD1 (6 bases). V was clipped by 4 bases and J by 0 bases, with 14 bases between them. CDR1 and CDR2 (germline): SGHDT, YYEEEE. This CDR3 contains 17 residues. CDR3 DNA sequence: TGTGCCAGCAGCCCGCAGGGGCCGAGCTCCTATAATTCACCCCTCCACTTT. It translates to CASSPQGPSSYNSPLHF.

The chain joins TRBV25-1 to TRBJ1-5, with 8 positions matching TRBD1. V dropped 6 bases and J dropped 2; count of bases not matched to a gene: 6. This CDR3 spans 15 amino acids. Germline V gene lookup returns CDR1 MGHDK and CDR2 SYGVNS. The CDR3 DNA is TGTGCCAGCAGCCCACCGGGACAGGGCAATCAGCCCCAGCATTTT. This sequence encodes CASSPPGQGNQPQHF.

The CDR3 loop reads CASSFQGGYNEQFF. For the CDR3, the DNA is TGTGCCAGCTCCTTTCAGGGAGGCTACAATGAGCAGTTCTTC. This chain links TRBV6-1 with TRBJ2-1; D may be TRBD2 (6 bases). Germline V gene sequence: CDR1 MNHNS, CDR2 SASEGT. The CDR3 is 14 residues long. V lost 8 bases and J lost 3, with 14 bases in between.

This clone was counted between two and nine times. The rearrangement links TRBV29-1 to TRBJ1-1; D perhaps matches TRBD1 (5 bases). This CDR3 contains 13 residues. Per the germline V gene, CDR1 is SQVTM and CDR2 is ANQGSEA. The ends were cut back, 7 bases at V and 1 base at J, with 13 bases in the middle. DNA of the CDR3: TGCAGCGCGACGGGACGGGGGAACACTGAAGCTTTCTTT. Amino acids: CSATGRGNTEAFF.

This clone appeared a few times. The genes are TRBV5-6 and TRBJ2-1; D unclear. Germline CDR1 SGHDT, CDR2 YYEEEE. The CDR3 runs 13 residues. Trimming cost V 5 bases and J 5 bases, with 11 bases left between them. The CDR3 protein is CASSYGPNNEQFF. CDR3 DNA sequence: TGTGCCAGCAGTTACGGGCCGAACAATGAGCAGTTCTTC.

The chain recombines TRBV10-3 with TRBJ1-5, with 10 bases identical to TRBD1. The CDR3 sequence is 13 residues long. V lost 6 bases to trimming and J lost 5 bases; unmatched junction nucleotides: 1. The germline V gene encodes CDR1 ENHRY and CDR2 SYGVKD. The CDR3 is CAISGTGDQPQHF. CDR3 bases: TGTGCCATCAGCGGGACAGGGGATCAGCCCCAGCATTTT.

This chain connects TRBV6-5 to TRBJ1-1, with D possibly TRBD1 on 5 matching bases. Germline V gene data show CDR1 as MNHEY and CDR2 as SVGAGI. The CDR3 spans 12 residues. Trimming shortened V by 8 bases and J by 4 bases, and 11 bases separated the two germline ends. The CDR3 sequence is CASSPGTTEAFF. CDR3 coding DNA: TGTGCCAGCTCGCCAGGGACCACTGAAGCTTTCTTT.

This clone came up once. The CDR3, as DNA: TGTGCCAGCAGGAGGGATATGTACGAGCAGTACTTC. It is translated as CASRRDMYEQYF. This chain uses TRBV2 with TRBJ2-7; the D gene is possibly TRBD2 (5 bases). Per the germline V gene, CDR1 is SNHLY and CDR2 is FYNNEI. There are 12 residues in the CDR3. V lost 6 bases, J lost 4 bases, and 10 bases lay in between.

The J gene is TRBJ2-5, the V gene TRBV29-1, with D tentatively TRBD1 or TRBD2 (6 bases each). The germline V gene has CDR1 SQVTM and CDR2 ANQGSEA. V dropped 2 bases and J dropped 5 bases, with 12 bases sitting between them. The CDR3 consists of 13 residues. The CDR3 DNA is TGCAGCGTTGAATGGGGGGCCCGGGAGACCCAGTACTTC. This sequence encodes CSVEWGARETQYF.

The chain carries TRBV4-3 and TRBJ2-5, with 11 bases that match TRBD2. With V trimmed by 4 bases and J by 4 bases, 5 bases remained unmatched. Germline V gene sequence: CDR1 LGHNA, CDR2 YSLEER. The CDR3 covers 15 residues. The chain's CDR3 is CASSRQTSGAETQYF. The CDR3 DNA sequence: TGCGCCAGCAGCCGACAGACTAGCGGGGCAGAGACCCAGTACTTC.

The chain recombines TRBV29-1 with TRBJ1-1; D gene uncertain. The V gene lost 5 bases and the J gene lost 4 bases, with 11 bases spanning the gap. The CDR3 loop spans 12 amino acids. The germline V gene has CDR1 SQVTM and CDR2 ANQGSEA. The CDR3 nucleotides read TGCAGCGTTTTTCCGACCCTCACTGAAGCTTTCTTT. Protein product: CSVFPTLTEAFF.

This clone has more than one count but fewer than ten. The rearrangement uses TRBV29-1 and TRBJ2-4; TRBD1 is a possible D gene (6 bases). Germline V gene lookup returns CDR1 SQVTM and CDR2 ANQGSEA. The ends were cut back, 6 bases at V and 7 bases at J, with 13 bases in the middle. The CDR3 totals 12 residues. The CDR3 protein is CSVRQESNIQYF. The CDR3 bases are TGCAGCGTGCGACAGGAGTCTAACATTCAGTACTTC.

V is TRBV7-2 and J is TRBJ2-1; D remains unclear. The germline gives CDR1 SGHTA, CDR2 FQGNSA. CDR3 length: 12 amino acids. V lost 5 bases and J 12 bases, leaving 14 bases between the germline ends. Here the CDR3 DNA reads TGTGCCAGCAGCCCCGGAGAACGGATGCAGTTCTTC. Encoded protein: CASSPGERMQFF.

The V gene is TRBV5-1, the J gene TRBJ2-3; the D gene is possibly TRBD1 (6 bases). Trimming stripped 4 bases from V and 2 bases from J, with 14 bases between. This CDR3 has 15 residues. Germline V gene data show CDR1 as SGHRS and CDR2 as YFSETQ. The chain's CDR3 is CASSIQGQVTDTQYF. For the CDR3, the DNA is TGCGCCAGCAGCATACAGGGTCAAGTCACAGATACGCAGTATTTT.